The 25 T cell receptor beta chains in this list originate from one sample, sequenced in a study of blood T cell repertoires in COVID-19. TCRdb's copy holds only in-frame clones and misses some; the assay was immunoSEQ multiplex PCR. The sample lists roughly 190,000 clones, around 85% occurring once. The material sequenced was peripheral blood. Every receptor here comes from a woman in her fifties or sixties with COVID-19, enrolled during active disease.

The chain employs TRBV7-8 and TRBJ2-7, with a tentative D call TRBD1 (6 bases). V gave up 2 bases and J gave up 6 bases, with 14 bases separating them. CDR1 and CDR2 (germline): SGHVS, FQNEAQ. The CDR3 is 14 residues long. As DNA, the CDR3 is TGTGCCAGCAGCTTACTCTTCGACAGGTTCGAGCAGTACTTC. Translation gives CASSLLFDRFEQYF. The full variable domain, completed using reference TRBV7-8 and TRBJ2-7, is GAGVSQSPRYKVAKRGQDVALRCDPISGHVSLFWYQQALGQGPEFLTYFQNEAQLDKSGLPSDRFFAERPEGSVSTLKIQRTQQEDSAVYLCASSLLFDRFEQYFGPGTRLTVT.

The gene calls are TRBV7-2 and TRBJ1-1; 8 nucleotides agree with TRBD1. CDR3 length: 14 residues. CDR1 and CDR2 from the germline V gene are SGHTA and FQGNSA. The trim removed 1 base at V and 5 bases at J, leaving 3 bases unmatched. The CDR3, as DNA: TGTGCCAGCAGCTTAGTCAGGGGGCGGACTGAAGCTTTCTTT. Translation gives CASSLVRGRTEAFF.

V is TRBV24-1 and J is TRBJ2-5; TRBD1 agrees at 10 bases. Losses at the gene ends were 9 bases for V and 5 bases for J; bases not matched to a gene: 8. Germline V gene lookup returns CDR1 KGHDR and CDR2 SFDVKD. CDR3 length: 14 amino acids. The CDR3 region has the DNA TGTGCCACCTCCGGGACAGGGGCATGGGAGACCCAGTACTTC. Its protein product is CATSGTGAWETQYF.

There are a few counts of this clone. This sequence joins TRBV7-9 and TRBJ1-5; 9 positions match TRBD1. V trimming: 4 bases; J trimming: 6 bases; junction bases outside the gene matches: 4. This CDR3 has 14 residues. The germline gives CDR1 SEHNR, CDR2 FQNEAQ (reference sequence). CDR3 amino acids: CASSSQGQGQPQHF. In DNA form, the CDR3 reads TGTGCCAGCAGCTCTCAGGGACAGGGTCAGCCCCAGCATTTT.

The DNA of the CDR3 is TGCGCCAGCAGCTCGGGACTAGCGGGGATTAGCACAGATACGCAGTATTTT. Translating gives CASSSGLAGISTDTQYF. The V gene is TRBV5-1, the J gene TRBJ2-3, with 13 bases lining up with TRBD2. The CDR3 has 17 residues. Trimming removed 3 bases from V and 0 bases from J; junction bases left unmatched: 4. Germline values: CDR1 SGHRS, CDR2 YFSETQ.

This chain links TRBV11-3 with TRBJ2-3, with D perhaps matching TRBD2 (5 bases). CDR1 is SGHNT, CDR2 YENEEA, per germline. Trimming took off 1 base at V and 4 bases at J, with 9 bases between the two ends. CDR3 length: 14 residues. CDR3: CASSLVHGADTQYF. The CDR3 coding sequence is TGTGCCAGCAGCTTAGTCCACGGGGCAGATACGCAGTATTTT.

The V call is TRBV7-2, the J call TRBJ1-2, with 8 bases matching TRBD1. Losses at the gene ends were 1 base for V and 9 bases for J; bases not matched to a gene: 7. CDR1 and CDR2 from the germline V gene are SGHTA and FQGNSA. The CDR3 sequence is 14 residues long. The CDR3 DNA sequence: TGTGCCAGCAGCTTAGTAAGACAGGGGATGAGCTACACCTTC. Its protein product is CASSLVRQGMSYTF. Combining the CDR3 with reference TRBV7-2 and TRBJ1-2 gives the whole variable domain GAGVSQSPSNKVTEKGKDVELRCDPISGHTALYWYRQSLGQGLEFLIYFQGNSAPDKSGLPSDRFSAERTGGSVSTLTIQRTQQEDSAVYLCASSLVRQGMSYTFGSGTRLTVV.

The rearrangement joins TRBV19 to TRBJ2-1; TRBD1 matches at 8 bases. The CDR3 is 17 residues long. V lost 0 bases and J lost 5; bases outside the gene matches: 9. Germline V gene data show CDR1 as LNHDA and CDR2 as SQIVND (reference sequence). The CDR3 here is CASSIDHRGYINNEQFF. CDR3 in DNA: TGTGCCAGTAGTATAGATCACAGGGGGTACATTAACAATGAGCAGTTCTTC.

This clone was detected once. J is TRBJ1-4 and V is TRBV6-6; D is unclear. The V gene lost 2 bases and the J gene lost 8 bases, with 9 bases spanning the gap. The CDR3 runs 13 residues. Germline CDR1 MNHNY, CDR2 SVGAGI (reference sequence). CDR3: CASSYRGPEKLFF. As DNA, the CDR3 is TGTGCCAGCAGTTACCGCGGTCCGGAAAAACTGTTTTTT.

The V and J genes are TRBV19 and TRBJ2-7; 11 positions match TRBD1. Losses at the gene ends were 3 bases for V and 5 bases for J; bases not matched to a gene: 3. From germline, CDR1 is LNHDA and CDR2 SQIVND (reference sequence). This CDR3 contains 14 residues. The CDR3 sequence is CASSIRGQGDEQYF. The CDR3 DNA is TGTGCCAGTAGTATCCGGGGACAGGGGGACGAGCAGTACTTC.

The chain couples TRBV21-1 to TRBJ2-7; TRBD2 is taken as the D call from the table, unchecked against the DNA. TRBV21-1 corresponds to a pseudogene. The CDR3 consists of 13 residues. CDR3 DNA: TGTGCCAGCCCGAAGGGAGAAATCTACGAGCAGTACTTC. This codes for CASPKGEIYEQYF.

This chain joins TRBV7-3 and TRBJ2-7; 8 nucleotides agree with TRBD1. This CDR3 region has 14 residues. CDR1 SGHTA and CDR2 FQGTGA come from the germline V gene. Unmatched junction bases numbered 1, after V lost 2 bases and J lost 1 base. CDR3 loop: CASSLQGASYEQYF. The CDR3 nucleotides read TGTGCCAGCAGCTTACAGGGGGCGTCCTACGAGCAGTACTTC. Full variable domain (rest looked up from reference TRBV7-3 and TRBJ2-7): GAGVSQTPSNKVTEKGKYVELRCDPISGHTALYWYRQSLGQGPEFLIYFQGTGAADDSGLPNDRFFAVRPEGSVSTLKIQRTERGDSAVYLCASSLQGASYEQYFGPGTRLTVT.

V gene TRBV7-2 combines with J gene TRBJ2-2; 10 bases are shared with TRBD2. This CDR3 is 15 amino acids long. CDR1 is SGHTA, CDR2 FQGNSA, per germline. Trimming cost V 5 bases and J 6 bases; bases outside gene matches: 6. The CDR3 DNA follows: TGTGCCAGCAGCCCAGCGGGAGGGCCCGCCGGGGAGCTGTTTTTT. This sequence encodes CASSPAGGPAGELFF.

The chain uses TRBV27 and TRBJ1-2, with D maybe TRBD1 (5 bases). The CDR3 spans 14 residues. Germline-derived CDR1 and CDR2 are MNHEY and SMNVEV (reference sequence). Trimming pared 5 bases from V and 5 bases from J, leaving 15 bases between. The CDR3 here is CASSPPGGIYGYTF. The CDR3 DNA is TGTGCCAGCAGTCCACCCGGGGGGATATATGGCTACACCTTC.

The chain has TRBV3-1 (or the pseudogene TRBV3-2) and TRBJ1-6; tentative D call: TRBD1 (5 bases). The CDR3 runs to 14 residues. With 1 base removed from V and 10 bases from J, the gap between germline ends came to 11 bases. Per the germline V gene, CDR1 is LGHDT and CDR2 is YNNKEL (reference sequence). CDR3 protein: CASSQARAPSPLHF. CDR3 in DNA: TGTGCCAGCAGCCAAGCCAGGGCACCCTCACCCCTCCACTTT.

This clone appeared once. V and J are TRBV6-5 and TRBJ2-3, with TRBD2 identical over 7 bases. The junction had 9 bases not matched to a gene; V was cut back by 2 bases and J by 4 bases. Germline V gives CDR1 MNHEY, CDR2 SVGAGI. CDR3 size: 16 residues. Written as DNA, the CDR3 is TGTGCCAGCAGTTACAGGACGGCGGGAGAGGCAGATACGCAGTATTTT. The encoded protein is CASSYRTAGEADTQYF.

This sequence joins TRBV5-1 and TRBJ2-3; D remains unclear. This CDR3 comprises 14 residues. The V end was cut by 8 bases, the J end by 0 bases, with 13 bases between. In germline, CDR1 is SGHRS, CDR2 YFSETQ. CDR3 residues: CASYPGGSTDTQYF. DNA for the CDR3: TGCGCCAGTTACCCTGGCGGTAGCACAGATACGCAGTATTTT.

This chain uses TRBV10-1 with TRBJ2-7, with TRBD1 as a possible D gene (6 bases). Germline CDR1 is WNHNN and CDR2 is SYGVQD (reference sequence). This CDR3 is built from 13 residues. V was pared by 8 bases and J by 4 bases, with 15 bases between. As DNA, the CDR3 is TGCGCCAGCGTAAACAGGGTGTTTTACGAGCAGTACTTC. Amino acid sequence: CASVNRVFYEQYF.

This chain uses TRBV5-1 with TRBJ2-7, with 9 positions matching TRBD1. V was pared by 5 bases and J by 1 base, with 7 bases of the junction left unmatched. The length of the CDR3 is 15 residues. CDR1 is SGHRS and CDR2 is YFSETQ in the germline V gene. CDR3 nucleotide sequence: TGCGCCAGCAGGGCACCCGGACAGGGGTCCTACGAGCAGTACTTC. This sequence encodes CASRAPGQGSYEQYF.

V gene TRBV6-5 combines with J gene TRBJ1-2, with D perhaps matching TRBD1 (6 bases). In germline, CDR1 is MNHEY, CDR2 SVGAGI. V was cut by 6 bases and J by 4 bases, with 18 bases left in between. This CDR3 contains 15 residues. Here the CDR3 reads CASSTRDTKGYGYTF. The CDR3 DNA follows: TGTGCCAGCAGCACCCGGGACACCAAGGGCTATGGCTACACCTTC.

This rearrangement joins TRBV3-1 (or the pseudogene TRBV3-2) to TRBJ2-7; 9 positions match TRBD2. The CDR3 contains 13 residues. V was pared by 3 bases and J by 7 bases, with 4 bases of the junction left unmatched. CDR1 is LGHDT, CDR2 YNNKEL, per germline (reference sequence). The CDR3 protein is CASSQSSGIEQYF. CDR3 DNA: TGTGCCAGCAGCCAGTCTAGCGGGATTGAGCAGTACTTC.

V is TRBV6-5 and J is TRBJ2-3; no clear D gene. The CDR3 has 13 amino acids. CDR1 and CDR2 (germline): MNHEY, SVGAGI. With 8 bases removed from V and 2 bases from J, the gap between germline ends came to 11 bases. CDR3 nucleotide sequence: TGTGCCAGCCGTCGCGGTCACACAGATACGCAGTATTTT. Translated, it gives CASRRGHTDTQYF.

This CDR3 reads CAWSVLDGQFF. In DNA form, the CDR3 reads TGTGCCTGGAGTGTACTCGATGGGCAGTTCTTC. The rearrangement uses TRBV30 and TRBJ2-1; D gene ambiguous. Trimming took off 0 bases at V and 12 bases at J, with 9 bases between the two ends. Germline CDR1 and CDR2: GTSNPN and SVGIG (reference sequence). This CDR3 is 11 amino acids long. The full variable domain, in which reference TRBV30 and TRBJ2-1 provide the parts outside the CDR3, is SQTIHQWPATLVQPVGSPLSLECTVEGTSNPNLYWYRQAAGRGLQLLFYSVGIGQISSEVPQNLSASRPQDRQFILSSKKLLLSDSGFYLCAWSVLDGQFFGPGTRLTVL.

The genes are TRBV11-3 and TRBJ2-7; TRBD2 matches 13 bases. Trimming took 5 bases from V and 2 from J; bases not matched to a gene: 12. The length of the CDR3 is 18 residues. Looked up from germline, CDR1 is SGHNT and CDR2 is YENEEA. The CDR3 nucleotides are TGTGCCAGCAGCCCGGGGACTAGCGGGAATGGGTTCCCCTACGAGCAGTACTTC. As protein: CASSPGTSGNGFPYEQYF. Based on the CDR3 plus reference TRBV11-3 and TRBJ2-7, the full variable domain is EAGVVQSPRYKIIEKKQPVAFWCNPISGHNTLYWYLQNLGQGPELLIRYENEEAVDDSQLPKDRFSAERLKGVDSTLKIQPAELGDSAVYLCASSPGTSGNGFPYEQYFGPGTRLTVT.

The chain recombines TRBV6-5 with TRBJ1-1; perhaps TRBD1 as D (5 bases). The germline V gene has CDR1 MNHEY and CDR2 SVGAGI. With 2 bases removed from V and 6 bases from J, the gap between germline ends came to 19 bases. This CDR3 comprises 16 residues. CDR3: CASSYPREKGTAEAFF. In DNA form, the CDR3 reads TGTGCCAGCAGTTACCCTCGGGAGAAGGGGACGGCTGAAGCTTTCTTT.